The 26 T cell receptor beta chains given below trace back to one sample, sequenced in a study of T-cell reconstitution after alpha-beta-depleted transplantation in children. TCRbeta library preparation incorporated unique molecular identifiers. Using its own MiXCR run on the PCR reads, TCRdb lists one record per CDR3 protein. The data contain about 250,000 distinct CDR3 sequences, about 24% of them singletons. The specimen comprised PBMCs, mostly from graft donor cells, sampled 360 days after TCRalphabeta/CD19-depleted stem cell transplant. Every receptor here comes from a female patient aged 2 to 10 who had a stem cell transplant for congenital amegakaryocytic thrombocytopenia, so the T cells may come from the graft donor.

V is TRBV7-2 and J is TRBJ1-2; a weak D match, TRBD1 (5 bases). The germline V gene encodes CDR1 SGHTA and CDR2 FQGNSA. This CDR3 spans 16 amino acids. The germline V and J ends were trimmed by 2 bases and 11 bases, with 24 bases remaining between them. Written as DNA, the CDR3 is TGTGCCAGCAGCTTAATGTTTAGGGGCCACGGCCCAGGGTACACCTTC. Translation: CASSLMFRGHGPGYTF.

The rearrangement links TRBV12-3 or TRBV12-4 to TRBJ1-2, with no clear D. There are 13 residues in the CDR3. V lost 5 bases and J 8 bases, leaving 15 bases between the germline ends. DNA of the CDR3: TGTGCCAGCAGTCCCCCTGTCCTACGGGGCTACACCTTC. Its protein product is CASSPPVLRGYTF.

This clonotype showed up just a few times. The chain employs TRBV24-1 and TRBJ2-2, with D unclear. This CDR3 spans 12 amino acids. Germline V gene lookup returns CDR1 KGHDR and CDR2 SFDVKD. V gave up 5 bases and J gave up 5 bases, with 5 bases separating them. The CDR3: CATSGWTGELFF. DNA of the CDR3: TGTGCCACCAGTGGATGGACCGGGGAGCTGTTTTTT.

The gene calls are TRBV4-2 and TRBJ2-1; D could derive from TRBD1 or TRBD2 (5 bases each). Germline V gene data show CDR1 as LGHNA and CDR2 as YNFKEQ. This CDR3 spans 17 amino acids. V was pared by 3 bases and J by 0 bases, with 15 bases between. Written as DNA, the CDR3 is TGTGCCAGCAGCCAGAGACTTCGGGACCGCTCCTACAATGAGCAGTTCTTC. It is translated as CASSQRLRDRSYNEQFF.

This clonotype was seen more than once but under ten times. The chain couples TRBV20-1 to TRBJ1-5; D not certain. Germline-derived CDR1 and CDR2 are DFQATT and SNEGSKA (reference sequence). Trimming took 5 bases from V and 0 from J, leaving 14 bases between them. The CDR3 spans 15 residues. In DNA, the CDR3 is TGCAGTGCTCCGCTGGCCGGTCATAGCAATCAGCCCCAGCATTTT. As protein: CSAPLAGHSNQPQHF.

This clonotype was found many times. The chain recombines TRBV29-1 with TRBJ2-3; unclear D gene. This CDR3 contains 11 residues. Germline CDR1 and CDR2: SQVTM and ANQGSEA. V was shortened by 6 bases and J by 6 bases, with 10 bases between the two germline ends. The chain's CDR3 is CSVTGSDTQYF. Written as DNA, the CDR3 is TGCAGCGTGACCGGGTCGGATACGCAGTATTTT.

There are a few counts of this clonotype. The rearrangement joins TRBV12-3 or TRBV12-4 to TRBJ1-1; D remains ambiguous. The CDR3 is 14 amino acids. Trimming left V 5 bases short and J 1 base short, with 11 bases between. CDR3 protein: CASSRGLPNTEAFF. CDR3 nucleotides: TGTGCCAGCAGTCGTGGGTTACCGAACACTGAAGCTTTCTTT.

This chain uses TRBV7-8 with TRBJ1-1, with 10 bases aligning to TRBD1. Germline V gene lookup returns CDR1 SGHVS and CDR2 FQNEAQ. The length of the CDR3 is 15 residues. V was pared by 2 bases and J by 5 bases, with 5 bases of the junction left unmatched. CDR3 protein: CASSLRDRGMTEAFF. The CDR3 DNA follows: TGTGCCAGCAGCTTAAGGGACAGGGGTATGACTGAAGCTTTCTTT.

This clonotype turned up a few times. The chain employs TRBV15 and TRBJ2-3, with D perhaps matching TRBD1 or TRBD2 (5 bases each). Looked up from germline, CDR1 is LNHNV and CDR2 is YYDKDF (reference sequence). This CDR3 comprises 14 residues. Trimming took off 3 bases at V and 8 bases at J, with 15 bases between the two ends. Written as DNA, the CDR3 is TGTGCCACCAGCAGCGAAGGGTTGGGGACTACGCAGTATTTT. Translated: CATSSEGLGTTQYF.

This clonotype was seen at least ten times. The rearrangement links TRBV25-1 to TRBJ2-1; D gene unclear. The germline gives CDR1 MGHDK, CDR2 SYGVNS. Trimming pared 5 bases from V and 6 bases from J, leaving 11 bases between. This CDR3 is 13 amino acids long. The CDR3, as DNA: TGTGCCAGCAGTCTAAAACTCTCCAATGAGCAGTTCTTC. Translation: CASSLKLSNEQFF. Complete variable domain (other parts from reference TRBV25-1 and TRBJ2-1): EADIYQTPRYLVIGTGKKITLECSQTMGHDKMYWYQQDPGMELHLIHYSYGVNSTEKGDLSSESTVSRIRTEHFPLTLESARPSHTSQYLCASSLKLSNEQFFGPGTRLTVL.

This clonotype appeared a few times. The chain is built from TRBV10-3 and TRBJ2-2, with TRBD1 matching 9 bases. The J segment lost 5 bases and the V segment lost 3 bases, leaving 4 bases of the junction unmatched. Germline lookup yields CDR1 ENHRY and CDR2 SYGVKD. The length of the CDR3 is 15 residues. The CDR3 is CAISEIGQGTGELFF. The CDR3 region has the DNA TGTGCCATCAGTGAAATAGGACAGGGGACCGGGGAGCTGTTTTTT.

CDR3 residues: CASSQDGFRTLAGGHPGEQFF. DNA of the CDR3: TGCGCCAGCAGCCAAGACGGATTTAGGACTTTAGCGGGAGGCCATCCGGGTGAGCAGTTCTTC. V is TRBV4-1 and J is TRBJ2-1; 10 bases line up with TRBD2. J gave up 9 bases and V 0 bases, and 23 bases lay outside the gene matches. This CDR3 has 21 amino acids. Germline CDR1 and CDR2: MGHRA and YSYEKL.

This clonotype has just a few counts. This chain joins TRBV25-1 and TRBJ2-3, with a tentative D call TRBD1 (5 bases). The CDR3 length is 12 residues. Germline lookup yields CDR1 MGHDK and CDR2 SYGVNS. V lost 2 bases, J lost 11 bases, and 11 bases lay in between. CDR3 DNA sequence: TGTGCCAGCAGTGAAGTCGCAGGGCGGCAGTATTTT. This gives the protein CASSEVAGRQYF.

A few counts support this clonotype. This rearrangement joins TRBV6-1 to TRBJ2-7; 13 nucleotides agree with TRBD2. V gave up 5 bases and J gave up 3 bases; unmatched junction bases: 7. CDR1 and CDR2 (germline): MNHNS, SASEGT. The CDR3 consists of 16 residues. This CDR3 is CASSRPGLAGVYEQYF. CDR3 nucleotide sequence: TGTGCCAGCAGTCGACCCGGACTAGCGGGAGTCTACGAGCAGTACTTC.

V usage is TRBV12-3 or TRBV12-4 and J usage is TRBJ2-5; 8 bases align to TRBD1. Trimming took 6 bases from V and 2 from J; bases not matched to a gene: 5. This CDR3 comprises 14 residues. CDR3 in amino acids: CASSADRGQETQYF. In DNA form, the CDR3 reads TGTGCCAGCAGCGCCGACAGGGGTCAAGAGACCCAGTACTTC.

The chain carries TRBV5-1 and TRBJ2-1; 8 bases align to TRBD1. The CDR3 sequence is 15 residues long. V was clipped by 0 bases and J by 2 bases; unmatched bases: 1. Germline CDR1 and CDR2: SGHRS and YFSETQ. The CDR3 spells CASSLGQGTYNEQFF. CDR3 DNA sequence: TGCGCCAGCAGCTTGGGACAGGGGACCTACAATGAGCAGTTCTTC.

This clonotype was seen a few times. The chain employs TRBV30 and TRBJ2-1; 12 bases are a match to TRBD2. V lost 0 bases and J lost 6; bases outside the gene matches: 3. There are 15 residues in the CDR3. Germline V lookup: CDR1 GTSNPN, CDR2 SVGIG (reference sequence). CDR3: CAWSVILAGGNEQFF. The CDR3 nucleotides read TGTGCCTGGAGTGTAATACTAGCGGGAGGCAATGAGCAGTTCTTC.

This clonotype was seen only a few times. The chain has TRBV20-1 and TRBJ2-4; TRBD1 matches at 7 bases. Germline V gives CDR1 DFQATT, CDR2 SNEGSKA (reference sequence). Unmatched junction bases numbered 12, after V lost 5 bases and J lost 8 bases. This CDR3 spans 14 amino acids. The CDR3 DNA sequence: TGCAGTGCTGGATTGGGACAGCTTAAAGACATTCAGTACTTC. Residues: CSAGLGQLKDIQYF.

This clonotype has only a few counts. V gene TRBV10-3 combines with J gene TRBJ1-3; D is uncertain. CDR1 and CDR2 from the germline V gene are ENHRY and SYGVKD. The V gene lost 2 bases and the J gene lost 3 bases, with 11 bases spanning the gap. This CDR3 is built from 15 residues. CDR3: CAISERASSGNTIYF. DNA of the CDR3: TGTGCCATCAGTGAGCGGGCGTCGAGTGGAAACACCATATATTTT.

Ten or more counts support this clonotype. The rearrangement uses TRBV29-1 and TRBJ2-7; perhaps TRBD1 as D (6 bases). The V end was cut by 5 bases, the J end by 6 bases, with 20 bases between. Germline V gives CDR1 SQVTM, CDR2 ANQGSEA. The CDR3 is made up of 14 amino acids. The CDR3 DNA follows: TGCAGCGTTTCAGGGGCGGATGAAGTGGTCGAGCAGTACTTC. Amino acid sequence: CSVSGADEVVEQYF.

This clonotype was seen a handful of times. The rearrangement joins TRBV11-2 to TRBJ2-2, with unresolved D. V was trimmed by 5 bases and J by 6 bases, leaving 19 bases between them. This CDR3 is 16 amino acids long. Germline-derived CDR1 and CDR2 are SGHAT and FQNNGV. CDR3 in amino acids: CASSPNTEVWSGELFF. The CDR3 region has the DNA TGTGCCAGCAGCCCAAATACAGAGGTCTGGTCCGGGGAGCTGTTTTTT.

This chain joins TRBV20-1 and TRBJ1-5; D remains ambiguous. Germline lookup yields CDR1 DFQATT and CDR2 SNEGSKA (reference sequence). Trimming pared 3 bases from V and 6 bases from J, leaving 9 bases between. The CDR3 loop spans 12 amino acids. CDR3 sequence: CSARGGGQPQHF. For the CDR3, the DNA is TGCAGTGCTAGGGGAGGTGGTCAGCCCCAGCATTTT.

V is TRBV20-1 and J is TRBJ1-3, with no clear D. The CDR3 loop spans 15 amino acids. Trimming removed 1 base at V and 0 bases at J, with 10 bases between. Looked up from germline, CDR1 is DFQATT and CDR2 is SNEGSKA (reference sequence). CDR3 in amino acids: CSARGTQFSGNTIYF. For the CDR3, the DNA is TGCAGTGCTAGAGGGACCCAATTCTCTGGAAACACCATATATTTT.

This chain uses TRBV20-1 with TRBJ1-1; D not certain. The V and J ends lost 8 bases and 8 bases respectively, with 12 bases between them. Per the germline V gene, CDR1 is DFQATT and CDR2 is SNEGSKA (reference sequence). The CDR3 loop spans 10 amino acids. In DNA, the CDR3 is TGCAGTCCAACCTCTTGGGAAGCTTTCTTT. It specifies CSPTSWEAFF.

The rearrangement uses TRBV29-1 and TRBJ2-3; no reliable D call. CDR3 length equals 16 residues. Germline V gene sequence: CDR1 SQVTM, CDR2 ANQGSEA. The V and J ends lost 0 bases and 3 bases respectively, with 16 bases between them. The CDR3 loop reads CSVEEPPGFITDTQYF. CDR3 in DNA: TGCAGCGTTGAAGAGCCGCCCGGTTTTATAACAGATACGCAGTATTTT.

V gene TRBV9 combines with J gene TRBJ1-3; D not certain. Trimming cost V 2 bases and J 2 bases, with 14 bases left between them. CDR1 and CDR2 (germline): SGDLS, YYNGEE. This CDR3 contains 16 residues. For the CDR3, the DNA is TGTGCCAGCAGCGTTGCCTTCCCGGCGACTGGAAACACCATATATTTT. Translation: CASSVAFPATGNTIYF.